A single sample gave rise to the 30 T cell receptor beta chains below, sequenced in a study of early T cells in non-severe SARS-CoV-2 infection. From the 5' RACE reads, TCRdb called clonotypes with MiXCR, one entry per CDR3 protein. The sample carries 85,000 to 95,000 distinct CDR3 sequences, roughly 14% recorded once. Sequencing was performed on whole blood. The receptor set was obtained from an adult who was a healthcare worker with PCR-confirmed SARS-CoV-2 infection or an uninfected control (not recorded which).

The sample holds many counts of this clonotype. The rearrangement joins TRBV7-8 to TRBJ1-1; D is unresolved. Germline V gene data show CDR1 as SGHVS and CDR2 as FQNEAQ. Trimming removed 8 bases from V and 1 base from J, with 8 bases in between. This CDR3 is 12 amino acids long. CDR3 sequence (DNA): TGTGCCAGCGGTACCCGGAACACTGAAGCTTTCTTT. Protein product: CASGTRNTEAFF.

This CDR3 is CSVTGEGYIQYF. The CDR3 DNA sequence: TGCAGTGTTACGGGGGAAGGTTACATTCAGTACTTC. The genes are TRBV29-1 and TRBJ2-4; a possible D gene is TRBD2 (6 bases). The CDR3 totals 12 residues. Germline lookup yields CDR1 SQVTM and CDR2 ANQGSEA.

This clonotype was observed a few times. The junction departs from the called germline gene at one end, perhaps through a read error. The chain recombines TRBV30 with TRBJ1-2; D gene ambiguous. The CDR3 has 11 residues. Germline values: CDR1 GTSNPN, CDR2 SVGIG (reference sequence). CDR3 region: CAWSVTPTSFF. The CDR3 DNA is TGTGCCTGGAGTGTCACCCCAACCTCTTTCTTC.

The chain recombines TRBV20-1 with TRBJ1-1, with no clear D. This CDR3 region has 16 residues. Trimming removed 6 bases at V and 1 base at J, with 21 bases between. CDR1 and CDR2 from the germline V gene are DFQATT and SNEGSKA (reference sequence). In DNA form, the CDR3 reads TGCAGTGCCACAACCCGATTCCCGGGGAGGAACACTGAAGCTTTCTTT. It specifies CSATTRFPGRNTEAFF.

In its sample, this clonotype was seen many times. The CDR3 loop reads CASSPGLHTDTQYF. DNA of the CDR3: TGTGCCAGCAGTCCGGGACTCCACACAGATACGCAGTATTTT. V and J are TRBV27 and TRBJ2-3, with D tentatively TRBD2 (6 bases). Germline V CDR1 and CDR2: MNHEY, SMNVEV (reference sequence). The CDR3 loop spans 14 amino acids. Trimming took off 5 bases at V and 2 bases at J, with 11 bases between the two ends.

V is TRBV7-9 and J is TRBJ1-1; no firm D call. Germline lookup yields CDR1 SEHNR and CDR2 FQNEAQ (reference sequence). V shed 2 bases and J shed 3 bases, with 10 bases lying between them. The length of the CDR3 is 14 residues. CDR3 protein: CASSLKTEDTEAFF. The CDR3 DNA reads as TGTGCCAGCAGCTTAAAGACGGAAGACACTGAAGCTTTCTTT.

This clonotype was seen at least ten times. The chain uses TRBV5-4 and TRBJ2-1; D is possibly TRBD2 (6 bases). The CDR3 extends over 15 amino acids. CDR1 SGHNT and CDR2 YYREEE come from the germline V gene (reference sequence). Trimming left V 4 bases short and J 10 bases short, with 21 bases between. CDR3 coding DNA: TGTGCCAGCAGCCGAGGGGAGGAGTTAGGCCCCGAGCAGTTCTTC. This gives the protein CASSRGEELGPEQFF.

This clonotype has a count of ten or more. The rearrangement joins TRBV20-1 to TRBJ2-1; D is perhaps TRBD1 (6 bases). V dropped 6 bases and J dropped 5 bases, with 23 bases sitting between them. The CDR3 contains 16 residues. Germline CDR1 reads DFQATT; CDR2 reads SNEGSKA (reference sequence). CDR3 nucleotides: TGCAGTGCGAGAACCTACCTAGGACAGTTCAACAATGAGCAGTTCTTC. Translating gives CSARTYLGQFNNEQFF.

The rearrangement links TRBV7-6 to TRBJ2-5; possible D gene TRBD2, 6 bases. The V end was cut by 1 base, the J end by 3 bases, with 15 bases between. This CDR3 spans 16 amino acids. In germline, CDR1 is SGHVS, CDR2 FNYEAQ. CDR3 sequence reads: CASSLGFGGGEETQYF. The CDR3 DNA reads as TGTGCCAGCAGCTTAGGTTTCGGCGGCGGGGAAGAGACCCAGTACTTC.

This clonotype was recorded at least ten times. The V and J genes are TRBV7-8 and TRBJ1-5, with D perhaps TRBD1 (6 bases). The CDR3 extends over 15 amino acids. The V gene lost 5 bases and the J gene lost 2 bases, with 13 bases spanning the gap. CDR1 is SGHVS, CDR2 FQNEAQ, per germline. CDR3 sequence (DNA): TGTGCCAGCAGCCCCCCCGGGGGGCGCAATCAGCCCCAGCATTTT. Residues: CASSPPGGRNQPQHF.

This clonotype occurred a few times. The chain is built from TRBV5-1 and TRBJ2-5, with D perhaps TRBD1 or TRBD2 (5 bases each). Germline assignment: CDR1 SGHRS and CDR2 YFSETQ. This CDR3 comprises 13 residues. The V end lost 4 bases, the J end lost 4 bases, and 11 bases lay between the germline ends. The chain's CDR3 is CASSVGTRETQYF. The CDR3 DNA follows: TGCGCCAGCAGCGTTGGGACCCGAGAGACCCAGTACTTC.

The chain carries TRBV27 and TRBJ1-5, with 9 bases aligning to TRBD1. The V segment lost 4 bases and the J segment 4 bases; nucleotides outside the gene matches: 8. The CDR3 totals 16 residues. CDR1 MNHEY and CDR2 SMNVEV come from the germline V gene (reference sequence). The CDR3 region is CASSSGTGSNNQPQHF. The CDR3 nucleotides are TGTGCCAGCAGTTCCGGGACAGGGTCGAATAATCAGCCCCAGCATTTT.

This clonotype was observed many times. The V and J genes are TRBV7-9 and TRBJ2-1, with TRBD2 matching over 7 bases. From germline, CDR1 is SEHNR and CDR2 FQNEAQ (reference sequence). Trimming at V came to 1 base and at J to 1 base, leaving 4 bases not matched to a gene. The length of the CDR3 is 16 residues. The CDR3 is CASSLGIGGSYNEQFF. Written as DNA, the CDR3 is TGTGCCAGCAGCTTAGGTATCGGGGGGTCCTACAATGAGCAGTTCTTC.

J is TRBJ2-7 and V is TRBV18; TRBD1 aligns across 8 bases. The length of the CDR3 is 16 residues. The V gene end was trimmed by 1 base and the J gene end by 3 bases; junction bases not matched to a gene: 8. Germline CDR1 is KGHSH and CDR2 is LQKENI. CDR3 nucleotides: TGTGCCAGCTCACCACGTGAGACAGGGGTAATCTACGAGCAGTACGTC. Protein sequence: CASSPRETGVIYEQYV.

This clonotype occurred many times. The CDR3 DNA reads TGCAGTGCTAGGAATACTAATTCACCCCTCCACTTT. Translation gives CSARNTNSPLHF. The chain combines TRBV20-1 with TRBJ1-6; no clear D gene. The V and J ends lost 3 bases and 6 bases respectively, with 6 bases between them. The length of the CDR3 is 12 residues. Germline V gene sequence: CDR1 DFQATT, CDR2 SNEGSKA (reference sequence).

This clonotype was picked up many times. This sequence joins TRBV4-2 and TRBJ2-1, with D perhaps being TRBD1 or TRBD2 (5 bases each). Germline assignment: CDR1 LGHNA and CDR2 YNFKEQ. The CDR3 spans 16 residues. V gave up 4 bases and J gave up 2 bases, with 15 bases separating them. The CDR3 protein is CASSPDGALAYNEQFF. In nucleotides, the CDR3 is TGTGCCAGCAGCCCCGACGGGGCGCTTGCCTACAATGAGCAGTTCTTC.

This clonotype was detected many times. The rearrangement links TRBV20-1 to TRBJ1-4; a weak D match, TRBD1 (6 bases). The CDR3 runs to 14 residues. V lost 0 bases and J lost 10, with 15 bases in between. CDR1 is DFQATT, CDR2 SNEGSKA, per germline (reference sequence). The CDR3 protein is CSARDKREGGKLFF. The CDR3 nucleotides are TGCAGTGCTAGAGATAAACGGGAAGGGGGAAAACTGTTTTTT.

In its sample, this clonotype was seen a few times. The rearrangement joins TRBV29-1 to TRBJ2-1; D is unclear. Trimming left V 3 bases short and J 9 bases short, with 9 bases between. Germline lookup yields CDR1 SQVTM and CDR2 ANQGSEA. The CDR3 spans 11 residues. As DNA, the CDR3 is TGCAGCGTTGATGGTCTAGGTGAGCAGTTCTTC. Its translation: CSVDGLGEQFF.

This clonotype was recorded a few times. CDR3: CASSATRGQANQPQHF. The CDR3 region has the DNA TGTGCCAGCAGTGCCACCCGAGGACAGGCCAATCAGCCCCAGCATTTT. J is TRBJ1-5 and V is TRBV6-1, with 7 bases identical to TRBD1. The J segment lost 3 bases and the V segment lost 4 bases, leaving 9 bases of the junction unmatched. CDR1 is MNHNS, CDR2 SASEGT, per germline. The CDR3 sequence is 16 residues long.

This clonotype turned up a few times. The CDR3 DNA sequence: TGTGCCAGCAGCTTGGGGGGAAGATCGACCTCCTACAATGAGCAGTTCTTC. Its translation is CASSLGGRSTSYNEQFF. The chain combines TRBV5-4 with TRBJ2-1; D unclear. Germline V CDR1 and CDR2: SGHNT, YYREEE (reference sequence). Trimming removed 0 bases at V and 0 bases at J, with 13 bases between. CDR3 size: 17 residues.

V and J are TRBV12-3 or TRBV12-4 and TRBJ1-3; 8 bases are a match to TRBD1. CDR3 length equals 13 residues. With V trimmed by 7 bases and J by 2 bases, 1 base remained unmatched. The CDR3 is CASTTGAGNTIYF. DNA of the CDR3: TGTGCCAGCACGACAGGGGCTGGAAACACCATATATTTT.

This clonotype was detected many times. The chain couples TRBV5-5 to TRBJ2-5; 7 bases agree with TRBD1. The CDR3 is made up of 15 amino acids. The germline V gene has CDR1 SGHKS and CDR2 YYEKEE (reference sequence). V lost 4 bases, J lost 3 bases, and 9 bases stayed unmatched. In DNA, the CDR3 is TGTGCCAGCAGCATCCGACAGGGCGTTAAAGAGACCCAGTACTTC. Translated: CASSIRQGVKETQYF.

This clonotype was counted at least ten times. This chain joins TRBV12-3 or TRBV12-4 and TRBJ1-5; D uncertain. The length of the CDR3 is 14 residues. Between the trimmed V and J ends, which lost 4 bases and 7 bases, there was a span of 14 bases. CDR3 residues: CASSSQYRDQPQHF. Here the CDR3 DNA reads TGTGCCAGCAGTTCCCAATATAGAGACCAGCCCCAGCATTTT.

This clonotype was seen a few times. The chain uses TRBV5-1 and TRBJ2-5, with 7 bases fitting TRBD1. The V segment lost 4 bases and the J segment 2 bases; nucleotides outside the gene matches: 5. The CDR3 spans 14 residues. The germline CDR1 and CDR2 sequences are SGHRS and YFSETQ. The CDR3 region is CASSPGQRQETQYF. The CDR3 nucleotides read TGCGCCAGCAGCCCGGGACAGAGGCAAGAGACCCAGTACTTC.

In its sample, this clonotype was seen many times. This sequence joins TRBV27 and TRBJ1-2; 9 bases are shared with TRBD1. Germline values: CDR1 MNHEY, CDR2 SMNVEV (reference sequence). The CDR3 has 14 residues. Unmatched junction bases numbered 5, after V lost 1 base and J lost 8 bases. CDR3: CASSLFHRGQGYTF. CDR3 nucleotide sequence: TGTGCCAGCAGTTTATTCCACAGGGGGCAGGGCTACACCTTC.

J is TRBJ2-5 and V is TRBV20-1; 8 bases match TRBD2. V dropped 3 bases and J dropped 2; count of bases not matched to a gene: 8. This CDR3 is 15 amino acids long. Germline-derived CDR1 and CDR2 are DFQATT and SNEGSKA (reference sequence). CDR3 coding DNA: TGCAGTGCTAGCCGTCGGGGGGGAGGGCAAGAGACCCAGTACTTC. Translating it yields CSASRRGGGQETQYF.

The chain links TRBV6-5 to TRBJ2-1; a weak D match, TRBD1 (6 bases). CDR3 length equals 14 residues. Trimming took off 2 bases at V and 5 bases at J, with 10 bases between the two ends. Germline V gene sequence: CDR1 MNHEY, CDR2 SVGAGI. The chain's CDR3 is CASSYTPGDNEQFF. The CDR3 DNA reads as TGTGCCAGCAGTTACACTCCAGGGGACAATGAGCAGTTCTTC.

This clonotype was picked up a small number of times. This chain joins TRBV6-2 or TRBV6-3 and TRBJ1-5; maybe TRBD1 (5 bases). Germline assignment: CDR1 MNHEY and CDR2 SVGEGT. Trimming left V 8 bases short and J 3 bases short, with 8 bases between. The CDR3 covers 12 residues. The CDR3 DNA follows: TGTGCCAGCCGGGACCTCAATCAGCCCCAGCATTTT. It yields the protein CASRDLNQPQHF.

This clonotype was observed a few times. The chain recombines TRBV6-6 with TRBJ2-1; TRBD1 matches 8 bases. V dropped 2 bases and J dropped 9; count of bases not matched to a gene: 9. This CDR3 region has 15 residues. Per the germline V gene, CDR1 is MNHNY and CDR2 is SVGAGI (reference sequence). The CDR3 coding sequence is TGTGCCAGCAGTTACATGGCAGGGGGCAGAGGTGAGCAGTTCTTC. It translates to CASSYMAGGRGEQFF.

This clonotype was observed at least ten times. This sequence joins TRBV15 and TRBJ2-2; no definite D call. The CDR3 contains 15 residues. Trimming removed 0 bases at V and 1 base at J, with 6 bases between. Germline V gene lookup returns CDR1 LNHNV and CDR2 YYDKDF (reference sequence). CDR3 amino acids: CATSRDGENTGELFF. CDR3 coding DNA: TGTGCCACCAGCAGAGACGGAGAGAACACCGGGGAGCTGTTTTTT.